A selection of T cell receptor beta chains follows, all from one sample in a study of blood T cell repertoires in COVID-19. Only in-frame clones appear in the TCRdb table, and some are missing; sequencing was by immunoSEQ multiplex PCR. The sample comprises approximately 170,000 clones, roughly nine tenths of which are singletons, and approximately 1.1% rests with the top ten. Sequencing input: peripheral blood. The receptors shown here come from a young man with acute or convalescent COVID-19. CDR3s include the opening cysteine and the closing phenylalanine or tryptophan. Fields, in order: V gene, clone size, CDR3 protein. Part of the rows lack a size; the others show once, few, many or a class for expanded clones.

TRBV15 few CATSKGGGTAGNTIYF
TRBV27 . CASSLSGGLGPQHF
TRBV11-2 . CASSSNRGFAPLHF
TRBV27 . CASSPRTGNQPQHF
TRBV24-1 . CATSDLGSGNTGELFF
TRBV7-3 . CASSLTGGSNTEAFF
TRBV18 . CASSPISEAPLHF
TRBV6-1 . CASSEQKNYGYTF
TRBV19 . CASRIRGRLEKLFF
TRBV5-6 . CASSFRGVNNYGYTF
TRBV14 . CASSRFGTSGTGELFF
TRBV4-1 . CASSQDGHRDNEKLFF
TRBV5-4 few CASSLERLNSPLHF
TRBV5-6 . CASSLALWRETQYF
TRBV11-2 . CASSLERGGFPGEQFF
TRBV7-9 . CASSQTGLQPQHF
TRBV18 . CASSPRVGDSPLHF
TRBV6-5 . CASTFADTQYF
TRBV19 . CASSIVGGPKTQYF
TRBV3-1/TRBV3-2 once CASSQDPRGYGYTF
TRBV13 . CASSHGGRTEQYF
TRBV6-5 . CASSYEAKRGRNIQYF
TRBV15 . CATSRDLRIANEAFF
TRBV5-1 . CASKIFGSYNEQFF
TRBV6-5 . CASSRGTSVDYEQYF
TRBV5-1 . CASSSTGLATEQYF
TRBV6-5 . CASTTGGPYTF
TRBV3-1/TRBV3-2 . CASSQDEAGNTEAFF
TRBV3-1/TRBV3-2 . CASSQAARVNEQFF
TRBV27 . CASSPRVNYGYTF
TRBV5-1 . CASSSLAGASAYNEQFF
TRBV18 . CASSPDQGLGGGYTF
TRBV25-1 . CATRQGQGNTIYF
TRBV27 . CASSLYPELANYGYTF
TRBV7-9 few CASSLELAPEQYF
TRBV30 . CAWSGGQLTPPNSPLHF
TRBV19 . CARRLPLSLAKPVDTQYF
TRBV4-2 . CASNARQGTAEAFF
TRBV7-2 . CASSLLGNTGELFF
TRBV10-3 . CAISEGPRGTQYF
TRBV7-9 . CASSLGTSGSKSDTQYF